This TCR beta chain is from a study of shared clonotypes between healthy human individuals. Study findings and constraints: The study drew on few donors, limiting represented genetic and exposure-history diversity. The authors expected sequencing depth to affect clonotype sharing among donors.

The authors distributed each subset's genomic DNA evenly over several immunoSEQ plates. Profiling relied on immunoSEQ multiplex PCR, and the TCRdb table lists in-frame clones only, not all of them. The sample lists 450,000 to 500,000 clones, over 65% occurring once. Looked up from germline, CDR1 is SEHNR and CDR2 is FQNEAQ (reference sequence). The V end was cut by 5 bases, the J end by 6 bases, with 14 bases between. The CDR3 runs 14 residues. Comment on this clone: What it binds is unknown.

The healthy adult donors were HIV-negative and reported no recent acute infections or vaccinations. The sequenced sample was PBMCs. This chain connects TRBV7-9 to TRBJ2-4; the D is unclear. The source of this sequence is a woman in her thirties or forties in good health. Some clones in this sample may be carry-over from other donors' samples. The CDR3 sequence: CASSKSAPGNIQYF. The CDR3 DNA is TGTGCCAGCAGCAAATCAGCCCCCGGAAACATTCAGTACTTC.